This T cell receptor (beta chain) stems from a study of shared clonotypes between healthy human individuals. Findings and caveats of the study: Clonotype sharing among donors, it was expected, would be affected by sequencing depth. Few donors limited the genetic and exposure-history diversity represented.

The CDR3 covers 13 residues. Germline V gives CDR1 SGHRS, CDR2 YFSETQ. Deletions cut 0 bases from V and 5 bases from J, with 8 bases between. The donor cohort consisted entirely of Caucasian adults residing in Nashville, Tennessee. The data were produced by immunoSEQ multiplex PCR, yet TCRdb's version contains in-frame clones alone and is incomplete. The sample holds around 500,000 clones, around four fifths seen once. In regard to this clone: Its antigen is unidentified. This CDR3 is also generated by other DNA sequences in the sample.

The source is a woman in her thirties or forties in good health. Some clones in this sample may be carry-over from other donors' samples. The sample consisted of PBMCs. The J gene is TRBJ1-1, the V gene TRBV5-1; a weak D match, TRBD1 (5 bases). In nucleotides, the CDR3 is TGCGCCAGCAGCTTGGGACAGAAAACTGAAGCTTTCTTT. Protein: CASSLGQKTEAFF.